This entry is about one T cell receptor beta chain. Using a J-beta primer mix together with a sample-barcoded 5' primer, a second PCR was run for roughly 6 to 11 cycles. Each CDR3 protein gets one entry after TCRdb re-called the 5' RACE reads with MiXCR. The top ten clones hold 7.7% of a sample with about 1.7 million distinct CDR3 sequences, about 30% of them seen once. Germline CDR1 and CDR2: SQVTM and ANQGSEA. The germline V and J ends were trimmed by 6 bases and 3 bases, with 18 bases remaining between them. The length of the CDR3 is 14 residues. The source of the sample is a study of blood T cells in healthy people across ages.

Material for sequencing was blood. The gene calls are TRBV29-1 and TRBJ2-7, with D perhaps matching TRBD1 or TRBD2 (6 bases each). This clonotype was obtained from a woman under 40 in good health. This CDR3 reads CSVTGTQGGYEQYF. CDR3 nucleotide sequence: TGCAGCGTCACCGGGACACAGGGAGGCTACGAGCAGTACTTC.